The entry below describes one TCR beta chain. The antigen remains undetermined. This record comes from a study of T cell repertoires in cytomegalovirus infection. Study as a whole: Indications came from public TCR beta signatures; they pointed to CMV infection and to a matching HLA type. General observations from the study: HLA-C-restricted CMV clonotypes gave the most frequent clonotype in two of eight donors.

The CDR3 runs to 13 residues. Germline CDR1 and CDR2: SQVTM and ANQGSEA. Trimming took 3 bases from V and 10 from J, leaving 13 bases between them. TCRdb used MiXCR to reprocess the reads, holding one entry per CDR3 protein. The data contain roughly 200,000 distinct CDR3 sequences, approximately 17% of them seen just once; the ten biggest clones take up 25%. Sequencing input: CD8+ T cells from PBMCs. The TCR sequence derives from a human donor in good health (CMV status not recorded). Some clones in this sample may be carry-over from other donors' samples. The genes are TRBV29-1 and TRBJ1-6, with a possible D match to TRBD1 (5 bases). Written as DNA, the CDR3 is TGCAGCGTTGAGCAAGGGGAAGGGTCACCCCTCCACTTT. It yields the protein CSVEQGEGSPLHF.